This passage covers 27 T cell receptor beta chains from one sample sequenced in a study of Ad26.COV2.S vaccination and SARS-CoV-2 variants. Sequencing used immunoSEQ multiplex PCR; TCRdb keeps in-frame clones, though not all of them. Of fewer than 600,000 clones listed, about 89% are singletons. The treatment was: some 20 received Ad26.COV2.S at low or high dose, single or two shots; roughly 5 received placebo; per-sample allocation not given. Repertoires come from day 63 after the first vaccine or placebo injection. The sequencing here drew on peripheral blood, taken in a trial of Ad26.COV2.S vaccine versus placebo. The receptors here all came from a person between 18 and 65 years old who received the Ad26.COV2.S COVID-19 vaccine or a placebo.

The V and J genes are TRBV5-1 and TRBJ2-5; 8 bases match TRBD1. With 5 bases clipped from V and 2 bases from J, the junction kept 11 bases outside the gene matches. CDR3 size: 16 residues. CDR1 is SGHRS, CDR2 YFSETQ, per germline. CDR3 DNA sequence: TGCGCCAGCAGACCGAGGTCCGGGACAGGACAAGAGACCCAGTACTTC. This translates into CASRPRSGTGQETQYF.

The chain is built from TRBV19 and TRBJ2-7, with TRBD1 as a possible D gene (6 bases). V lost 5 bases to trimming and J lost 6 bases, with 20 bases between them. The CDR3 totals 15 residues. Looked up from germline, CDR1 is LNHDA and CDR2 is SQIVND (reference sequence). The CDR3 loop reads CASSPQTGSPGEQYF. In DNA form, the CDR3 reads TGTGCCAGTAGTCCACAAACAGGGAGTCCGGGCGAGCAGTACTTC.

The chain joins TRBV5-8 to TRBJ2-2; D remains unclear. The CDR3 is 12 amino acids. V was cut by 5 bases and J by 5 bases, with 7 bases left in between. The germline V gene encodes CDR1 SGHTS and CDR2 YDEGEE. The CDR3 region has the DNA TGTGCCAGCAGGGCTGGGACCGGGGAGCTGTTTTTT. Translation gives CASRAGTGELFF.

The chain combines TRBV10-1 with TRBJ2-2; D not resolved. With 3 bases removed from V and 8 bases from J, the gap between germline ends came to 7 bases. Germline V gene sequence: CDR1 WNHNN, CDR2 SYGVQD (reference sequence). The CDR3 runs 12 residues. CDR3: CASSDGIGELFF. CDR3 sequence (DNA): TGCGCCAGCAGTGATGGTATTGGGGAGCTGTTTTTT.

This chain connects TRBV11-2 to TRBJ2-1, with 7 bases lining up with TRBD1. CDR3 length equals 16 residues. From germline, CDR1 is SGHAT and CDR2 FQNNGV. V was pared by 4 bases and J by 2 bases, with 8 bases of the junction left unmatched. The CDR3 loop reads CASSYLRGPAYNEQFF. CDR3 DNA: TGTGCCAGCAGCTATCTAAGGGGGCCGGCCTACAATGAGCAGTTCTTC.

The CDR3 DNA is TGTGCCAGCAGCAAACACCATGGCTACACCTTC. It encodes CASSKHHGYTF. This rearrangement joins TRBV21-1 to TRBJ1-2. TRBV21-1 is classified as a pseudogene. CDR3 size: 11 residues.

This clone was counted a few times. Other DNA sequences in this sample translate to the same CDR3. V usage is TRBV7-8 and J usage is TRBJ1-1; D is unclear. V dropped 1 base and J dropped 1 base, with 4 bases sitting between them. Looked up from germline, CDR1 is SGHVS and CDR2 is FQNEAQ. The CDR3 sequence is 13 residues long. CDR3 DNA sequence: TGTGCCAGCAGCTTAGACCGGAACACTGAAGCTTTCTTT. Protein product: CASSLDRNTEAFF.

This chain links TRBV2 with TRBJ1-6, with 10 nucleotides matching TRBD1. The V gene's germline CDR1 is SNHLY and CDR2 FYNNEI. This CDR3 region has 14 residues. V was pared by 7 bases and J by 9 bases, with 6 bases of the junction left unmatched. The CDR3 sequence: CASKGQGISSPLHF. The CDR3 DNA follows: TGTGCCAGCAAGGGACAGGGGATCTCTTCACCCCTCCACTTT.

The rearrangement uses TRBV27 and TRBJ1-6, with a tentative D call TRBD1 (6 bases). The V end lost 6 bases, the J end lost 7 bases, and 16 bases lay between the germline ends. The CDR3 is made up of 15 amino acids. Germline CDR1 and CDR2: MNHEY and SMNVEV (reference sequence). CDR3: CASSPRGRANSPLHF. CDR3 coding DNA: TGTGCCAGCAGCCCGAGGGGGAGGGCGAATTCACCCCTCCACTTT.

The V gene is TRBV19, the J gene TRBJ2-1; 9 positions agree with TRBD2. V lost 8 bases to trimming and J lost 6 bases; unmatched junction nucleotides: 11. The germline V gene has CDR1 LNHDA and CDR2 SQIVND (reference sequence). The CDR3 is made up of 15 amino acids. DNA for the CDR3: TGTGCCAGTCAGGGGATAGCGGGAGTAACCAATGAGCAGTTCTTC. Residues: CASQGIAGVTNEQFF.

V gene TRBV6-4 combines with J gene TRBJ2-2; TRBD2 is a possible D gene (5 bases). The CDR3 contains 15 residues. Germline V gene lookup returns CDR1 MRHNA and CDR2 SNTAGT. Deletions cut 4 bases from V and 2 bases from J, with 11 bases between. CDR3 coding DNA: TGTGCCAGCAGTGTAGAAGCGGCTAACACCGGGGAGCTGTTTTTT. This sequence encodes CASSVEAANTGELFF.

This clone was seen once. J is TRBJ1-1 and V is TRBV4-3; no reliable D call. Trimming shortened V by 1 base and J by 1 base, and 10 bases separated the two germline ends. Germline V gene sequence: CDR1 LGHNA, CDR2 YSLEER. There are 15 residues in the CDR3. CDR3 DNA: TGCGCCAGCAGCCAAGGATGGTATAGGAACACTGAAGCTTTCTTT. Translated, it gives CASSQGWYRNTEAFF.

Notes on this clone: Other DNA variants within this sample encode the same CDR3. The chain uses TRBV30 and TRBJ1-1; D is unresolved. The V gene's germline CDR1 is GTSNPN and CDR2 SVGIG (reference sequence). The CDR3 covers 13 residues. Trimming left V 2 bases short and J 1 base short, with 8 bases between. For the CDR3, the DNA is TGTGCCTGGAGTCCGGGTCCGAACACTGAAGCTTTCTTT. The encoded protein is CAWSPGPNTEAFF. The whole variable domain, remainder taken from reference TRBV30 and TRBJ1-1, is SQTIHQWPATLVQPVGSPLSLECTVEGTSNPNLYWYRQAAGRGLQLLFYSVGIGQISSEVPQNLSASRPQDRQFILSSKKLLLSDSGFYLCAWSPGPNTEAFFGQGTRLTVV.

J is TRBJ2-1 and V is TRBV7-3, with 12 bases aligning to TRBD2. After removal of 2 bases from V and 7 bases from J, the junction contained 9 bases not matched to a gene. CDR3 length: 17 amino acids. Germline V gene lookup returns CDR1 SGHTA and CDR2 FQGTGA. The CDR3 DNA sequence: TGTGCCAGCAGCTTAGATGTGAGGACTAGCGGGAAGAATGAGCAGTTCTTC. This sequence encodes CASSLDVRTSGKNEQFF. Looking up the rest from reference TRBV7-3 and TRBJ2-1 gives the full variable domain: GAGVSQTPSNKVTEKGKYVELRCDPISGHTALYWYRQSLGQGPEFLIYFQGTGAADDSGLPNDRFFAVRPEGSVSTLKIQRTERGDSAVYLCASSLDVRTSGKNEQFFGPGTRLTVL.

The rearrangement joins TRBV7-9 to TRBJ2-3; tentative D call: TRBD2 (6 bases). The V gene lost 0 bases and the J gene lost 2 bases, with 15 bases spanning the gap. The CDR3 has 17 amino acids. CDR1 is SEHNR and CDR2 is FQNEAQ in the germline V gene (reference sequence). The CDR3 region is CASSLAAGTFFTDTQYF. In nucleotides, the CDR3 is TGTGCCAGCAGCTTAGCTGCCGGGACTTTTTTCACAGATACGCAGTATTTT.

The rearrangement joins TRBV2 to TRBJ2-7; possibly TRBD2 for D (6 bases). The CDR3 runs 13 residues. The germline V and J ends were trimmed by 0 bases and 12 bases, with 15 bases remaining between them. CDR1 is SNHLY and CDR2 is FYNNEI in the germline V gene. CDR3 sequence: CASSEAVWGVSYF. CDR3 DNA sequence: TGTGCCAGCAGTGAAGCGGTTTGGGGGGTCTCGTACTTC.

This clone was recorded once. The chain has TRBV10-2 and TRBJ2-7; the match to TRBD1 covers 7 bases. Germline loops: CDR1 WSHSY, CDR2 SAAADI. V gave up 4 bases and J gave up 3 bases; unmatched junction bases: 12. This CDR3 comprises 16 residues. The CDR3 protein is CASSVKGVGQNYEQYF. The CDR3 region has the DNA TGCGCCAGCAGTGTAAAGGGGGTGGGACAGAACTACGAGCAGTACTTC.

V usage is TRBV3-1 (or the pseudogene TRBV3-2) and J usage is TRBJ1-2; tentative D call: TRBD1 (5 bases). V dropped 4 bases and J dropped 5 bases, with 11 bases sitting between them. The germline V gene has CDR1 LGHDT and CDR2 YNNKEL (reference sequence). CDR3 length equals 13 residues. CDR3 bases: TGTGCCAGCAGCCGAGGGGTGTGGTATGGCTACACCTTC. Translated: CASSRGVWYGYTF.

V gene TRBV6-5 combines with J gene TRBJ1-2; tentatively, D is TRBD1 (5 bases). The CDR3 length is 14 residues. Germline CDR1 MNHEY, CDR2 SVGAGI. The germline V and J ends were trimmed by 9 bases and 0 bases, with 14 bases remaining between them. In nucleotides, the CDR3 is TGTGCCAGTAGGGTGGGGGGTACTAACTATGGCTACACCTTC. This sequence encodes CASRVGGTNYGYTF.

The gene calls are TRBV30 and TRBJ1-4, with no clear D. Between the trimmed V and J ends, which lost 5 bases and 2 bases, there was a span of 6 bases. Germline V gene data show CDR1 as GTSNPN and CDR2 as SVGIG (reference sequence). The CDR3 has 12 amino acids. The CDR3 reads CAWGSTNEKLFF. CDR3 sequence (DNA): TGTGCCTGGGGAAGCACTAATGAAAAACTGTTTTTT.

The chain recombines TRBV9 with TRBJ1-6; 10 nucleotides agree with TRBD1. Trimming removed 1 base from V and 8 bases from J; junction bases left unmatched: 9. The germline gives CDR1 SGDLS, CDR2 YYNGEE. This CDR3 has 17 amino acids. The CDR3 DNA reads TGTGCCAGCAGCGTAAACCCGGACAGGGGGTGGGATTCACCCCTCCACTTT. Protein: CASSVNPDRGWDSPLHF.

CDR3 DNA: TGTGCCTGGAGTGGGACAGTGGCTTCACCCCTCCACTTT. Translating gives CAWSGTVASPLHF. This sequence joins TRBV30 and TRBJ1-6, with a possible D match to TRBD1 (6 bases). This CDR3 has 13 residues. Germline CDR1 and CDR2: GTSNPN and SVGIG (reference sequence). V lost 1 base and J 9 bases, leaving 10 bases between the germline ends.

V gene TRBV15 combines with J gene TRBJ2-1; 9 bases are a match to TRBD1. Germline V gene lookup returns CDR1 LNHNV and CDR2 YYDKDF (reference sequence). The CDR3 has 15 amino acids. The J segment lost 7 bases and the V segment lost 3 bases, leaving 7 bases of the junction unmatched. CDR3 residues: CATSSRDRATNEQFF. For the CDR3, the DNA is TGTGCCACCAGCAGTCGGGACAGGGCCACGAATGAGCAGTTCTTC. Based on the CDR3 plus reference TRBV15 and TRBJ2-1, the full variable domain is DAMVIQNPRYQVTQFGKPVTLSCSQTLNHNVMYWYQQKSSQAPKLLFHYYDKDFNNEADTPDNFQSRRPNTSFCFLDIRSPGLGDTAMYLCATSSRDRATNEQFFGPGTRLTVL.

The sample holds one count of this clone. The chain recombines TRBV5-1 with TRBJ2-2; 7 bases are a match to TRBD1. Losses at the gene ends were 0 bases for V and 1 base for J; bases not matched to a gene: 3. From germline, CDR1 is SGHRS and CDR2 YFSETQ. CDR3 length equals 16 residues. CDR3 nucleotide sequence: TGCGCCAGCAGCTTGGTTCCAGGGGGGAACACCGGGGAGCTGTTTTTT. This codes for CASSLVPGGNTGELFF.

This rearrangement joins TRBV11-3 to TRBJ2-1, with 7 bases aligning to TRBD2. Trimming cost V 1 base and J 4 bases; bases outside gene matches: 7. CDR1 is SGHNT and CDR2 is YENEEA in the germline V gene. This CDR3 has 16 residues. Here the CDR3 DNA reads TGTGCCAGCAGCTTAGTGGGGTCCGGGAGGTACAATGAGCAGTTCTTC. This codes for CASSLVGSGRYNEQFF.

CDR3 in amino acids: CASSTAGGHPDTQYF. CDR3 bases: TGTGCCAGCAGTACCGCCGGGGGACATCCAGATACGCAGTATTTT. V is TRBV27 and J is TRBJ2-3; D could derive from TRBD1 or TRBD2 (6 bases each). V was trimmed by 5 bases and J by 4 bases, leaving 16 bases between them. The CDR3 has 15 amino acids. Germline CDR1 reads MNHEY; CDR2 reads SMNVEV (reference sequence).

This clone was counted a single time. CDR3 sequence reads: CAWSRWAGGGSPLHF. CDR3 bases: TGTGCCTGGAGCCGGTGGGCCGGCGGCGGTTCACCCCTCCACTTT. The chain links TRBV30 to TRBJ1-6, with D unclear. The CDR3 runs to 15 residues. Germline values: CDR1 GTSNPN, CDR2 SVGIG (reference sequence). V lost 3 bases and J lost 9, with 18 bases in between.